These 28 T cell receptor beta chains were sequenced from one sample in a study of cytomegalovirus exposure and HLA in healthy donors. The PCR was carried out with 60 Vbeta primers and 13 Jbeta primers. Clones were sequenced by immunoSEQ multiplex PCR, and TCRdb holds only the in-frame ones, with some missing. The data show approximately 150,000 clones, more than 70% seen once. The sample taken for sequencing was PBMCs. The receptors were sampled from a woman between 40 and 50 years old in good health and CMV-seronegative.

The chain employs TRBV7-9 and TRBJ2-5, with 8 bases fitting TRBD2. J lost 5 bases, V lost 1 base, and 9 bases had no gene match. Germline V CDR1 and CDR2: SEHNR, FQNEAQ (reference sequence). This CDR3 contains 16 residues. Written as DNA, the CDR3 is TGTGCCAGCAGCTTAGTTATAGCGGGGACGGACGAGACCCAGTACTTC. This gives the protein CASSLVIAGTDETQYF.

The gene calls are TRBV7-8 and TRBJ1-3, with TRBD1 as a possible D gene (5 bases). Trimming took 2 bases from V and 0 from J, leaving 20 bases between them. Per the germline V gene, CDR1 is SGHVS and CDR2 is FQNEAQ. This CDR3 is 19 amino acids long. The CDR3 protein is CASSLYGWGEVNSGNTIYF. The CDR3 DNA reads TGTGCCAGCAGCTTATACGGCTGGGGGGAGGTGAACTCTGGAAACACCATATATTTT.

This rearrangement joins TRBV10-3 to TRBJ2-1, with 9 positions matching TRBD1. This CDR3 is built from 19 residues. CDR1 and CDR2 from the germline V gene are ENHRY and SYGVKD. The J segment lost 1 base and the V segment lost 0 bases, leaving 10 bases of the junction unmatched. The CDR3 DNA reads TGTGCCATCAGTGAGTCCCATGGACTAGACAGGGGGTCCTACAATGAGCAGTTCTTC. Protein: CAISESHGLDRGSYNEQFF.

CDR3 protein: CASSYREGDQETQYF. The CDR3 DNA follows: TGTGCCAGCAGCTACAGGGAGGGGGATCAAGAGACCCAGTACTTC. The chain couples TRBV6-6 to TRBJ2-5, with D perhaps matching TRBD2 (7 bases). The CDR3 covers 15 residues. V lost 6 bases and J 2 bases, leaving 16 bases between the germline ends. Germline CDR1 reads MNHNY; CDR2 reads SVGAGI (reference sequence).

This chain connects TRBV5-1 to TRBJ2-7; 7 nucleotides match TRBD1. Trimming took 0 bases from V and 5 from J; bases not matched to a gene: 2. Germline CDR1 is SGHRS and CDR2 is YFSETQ. This CDR3 spans 13 amino acids. The DNA of the CDR3 is TGCGCCAGCAGCTTGGGTCAGGGGGACGAGCAGTACTTC. This translates into CASSLGQGDEQYF.

V usage is TRBV5-4 and J usage is TRBJ2-7, with a weak D call TRBD2 (5 bases). V was shortened by 4 bases and J by 0 bases, with 11 bases between the two germline ends. The length of the CDR3 is 14 residues. Germline CDR1 reads SGHNT; CDR2 reads YYREEE (reference sequence). The CDR3, as DNA: TGTGCCAGCAGCCGGAGTGGGAGCTCCTACGAGCAGTACTTC. It codes for CASSRSGSSYEQYF.

CDR3 sequence: CASSPRPGQRPHTQYF. In nucleotides, the CDR3 is TGTGCCAGCAGCCCCCGACCGGGACAGCGTCCCCATACGCAGTATTTT. The V call is TRBV7-2, the J call TRBJ2-3; TRBD1 matches 7 bases. Germline V gene lookup returns CDR1 SGHTA and CDR2 FQGNSA. There are 16 residues in the CDR3. V lost 5 bases, J lost 7 bases, and 15 bases stayed unmatched.

J is TRBJ2-7 and V is TRBV6-5; 9 bases are shared with TRBD1. The CDR3 totals 15 residues. The V gene's germline CDR1 is MNHEY and CDR2 SVGAGI. J was trimmed by 2 bases and V by 5 bases; bases with no gene match: 7. CDR3 residues: CASSRGGQGAYEQYF. CDR3 DNA sequence: TGTGCCAGCAGTCGAGGGGGACAGGGAGCCTACGAGCAGTACTTC.

This chain joins TRBV6-1 and TRBJ2-5, with 7 bases that match TRBD2. With the DNA end fitting TRBJ2-7 better, the J assignment may be wrong. The CDR3 consists of 14 residues. CDR1 MNHNS and CDR2 SASEGT come from the germline V gene. In nucleotides, the CDR3 is TGTGCCAGCAGTGATGCGGGAGAAGGTTACGAGCAGTACTTC. This codes for CASSDAGEGYEQYF.

This chain connects TRBV7-6 to TRBJ1-1; 7 bases fit TRBD1. V shed 5 bases, J shed 5 bases, and the junction held 20 bases outside the gene matches. In germline, CDR1 is SGHVS, CDR2 FNYEAQ. This CDR3 contains 18 residues. CDR3 protein: CASSQRTGGISVSTEAFF. CDR3 DNA sequence: TGTGCCAGCAGCCAGAGGACAGGCGGTATTTCCGTTTCGACTGAAGCTTTCTTT.

The chain links TRBV19 to TRBJ1-5; 8 nucleotides agree with TRBD1. V lost 4 bases, J lost 12 bases, and 5 bases stayed unmatched. This CDR3 comprises 12 residues. CDR1 and CDR2 from the germline V gene are LNHDA and SQIVND (reference sequence). The CDR3 sequence: CASSTPGGIQHF. As DNA, the CDR3 is TGTGCCAGTAGTACTCCAGGGGGCATCCAGCATTTT. Complete variable domain (other parts from reference TRBV19 and TRBJ1-5): DGGITQSPKYLFRKEGQNVTLSCEQNLNHDAMYWYRQDPGQGLRLIYYSQIVNDFQKGDIAEGYSVSREKKESFPLTVTSAQKNPTAFYLCASSTPGGIQHFGDGTRLSIL.

The chain employs TRBV2 and TRBJ1-4; D call uncertain. The CDR3 totals 13 residues. The V gene's germline CDR1 is SNHLY and CDR2 FYNNEI. The V end was cut by 7 bases, the J end by 6 bases, with 12 bases between. CDR3 protein: CASKTRLDEKLFF. Here the CDR3 DNA reads TGTGCCAGCAAGACGCGGTTGGATGAAAAACTGTTTTTT.

To note about this clone: The sample has other DNA sequences that encode this CDR3 too. The rearrangement joins TRBV23-1 to TRBJ2-7; 7 bases map to TRBD2. TRBV23-1 is placed among ORFs of uncertain function. CDR3 size: 17 residues. The ends lost 5 bases at V and 7 bases at J; junction bases unmatched: 20. The chain's CDR3 is CASSGAASGGRSREQYF. The DNA of the CDR3 is TGCGCCAGCAGTGGGGCCGCTAGCGGAGGGCGCAGTCGGGAGCAGTACTTC.

The gene calls are TRBV18 and TRBJ2-7, with a weak D call TRBD1 (5 bases). The CDR3 contains 16 residues. V was shortened by 3 bases and J by 0 bases, with 15 bases between the two germline ends. Germline loops: CDR1 KGHSH, CDR2 LQKENI. CDR3 DNA: TGTGCCAGCTCACCCTCTGGGGCCACCAGCTCCTACGAGCAGTACTTC. Amino acid sequence: CASSPSGATSSYEQYF. Together with reference TRBV18 and TRBJ2-7, the CDR3 gives the full variable domain: NAGVMQNPRHLVRRRGQEARLRCSPMKGHSHVYWYRQLPEEGLKFMVYLQKENIIDESGMPKERFSAEFPKEGPSILRIQQVVRGDSAAYFCASSPSGATSSYEQYFGPGTRLTVT.

Turning to this clone: The germline gene is not matched at one end of the junction; a read error may be the cause. The V gene is TRBV7-9, the J gene TRBJ1-1, with D hard to call. The V gene's germline CDR1 is SEHNR and CDR2 FQNEAQ (reference sequence). CDR3 length: 15 amino acids. The CDR3 DNA is TGTTCCAGCAGCTTACGGGCGGGGTTGGCCACTGAAGCTTTCTTT. The encoded protein is CSSSLRAGLATEAFF.

In DNA form, the CDR3 reads TGTGCCAGTAGTTTTTCGGTGAACACTGAAGCTTTCTTT. Translation gives CASSFSVNTEAFF. V gene TRBV19 combines with J gene TRBJ1-1; D uncertain. V dropped 5 bases and J dropped 0 bases, with 7 bases sitting between them. This CDR3 contains 13 residues. The germline gives CDR1 LNHDA, CDR2 SQIVND (reference sequence).

The chain links TRBV19 to TRBJ1-2; D might be TRBD1 (5 bases). There are 14 residues in the CDR3. V was clipped by 6 bases and J by 4 bases, with 15 bases between them. Germline assignment: CDR1 LNHDA and CDR2 SQIVND (reference sequence). The CDR3 spells CASSPNRMGYGYTF. As DNA, the CDR3 is TGTGCCAGTAGCCCAAACAGGATGGGCTATGGCTACACCTTC.

The chain couples TRBV9 to TRBJ2-5, with 7 bases that match TRBD1. Matching the DNA end better, TRBJ2-7 makes the J call doubtful. This CDR3 has 14 residues. Germline CDR1 reads SGDLS; CDR2 reads YYNGEE. The CDR3 bases are TGTGCCAGCAGCAGGACCGGGACAGACTACGAGCAGTACTTC. Translation: CASSRTGTDYEQYF.

This chain links TRBV4-1 with TRBJ1-5; D is perhaps TRBD1 (6 bases). CDR1 and CDR2 from the germline V gene are MGHRA and YSYEKL. Trimming took 0 bases from V and 2 from J, leaving 14 bases between them. The CDR3 totals 17 residues. Here the CDR3 reads CASSQEMGANGNQPQHF. DNA for the CDR3: TGCGCCAGCAGCCAAGAAATGGGGGCGAATGGCAATCAGCCCCAGCATTTT.

This chain links TRBV19 with TRBJ2-3, with 8 bases aligning to TRBD1. CDR1 is LNHDA and CDR2 is SQIVND in the germline V gene (reference sequence). This CDR3 region has 13 residues. Trimming removed 6 bases from V and 3 bases from J; junction bases left unmatched: 2. This chain's CDR3 is CASRGQGTDTQYF. Written as DNA, the CDR3 is TGTGCCAGTAGAGGACAGGGAACAGATACGCAGTATTTT.

The chain recombines TRBV18 with TRBJ1-2; maybe TRBD1 (5 bases). Trimming removed 6 bases from V and 4 bases from J, with 12 bases in between. The CDR3 contains 13 residues. Germline-derived CDR1 and CDR2 are KGHSH and LQKENI. CDR3 coding DNA: TGTGCCAGCTCGTCCGACAGAAGCTATGGCTACACCTTC. This gives the protein CASSSDRSYGYTF.

The J gene is TRBJ2-5, the V gene TRBV2; the match to TRBD2 covers 8 bases. Germline V lookup: CDR1 SNHLY, CDR2 FYNNEI. The CDR3 extends over 17 amino acids. V dropped 0 bases and J dropped 5; count of bases not matched to a gene: 11. DNA of the CDR3: TGTGCCAGCAGTGAAGCGCTGGGTGGGACGGGGGGGGAGACCCAGTACTTC. Its protein is CASSEALGGTGGETQYF.

V usage is TRBV5-8 and J usage is TRBJ2-6; 10 positions match TRBD1. This CDR3 has 20 amino acids. Germline V gene sequence: CDR1 SGHTS, CDR2 YDEGEE. Germline trimming cut 6 bases from V and 0 bases from J; bases unmatched to any gene: 15. CDR3 region: CASTRLFGTGEISGANVLTF. The CDR3 region has the DNA TGTGCCAGCACCAGGTTGTTTGGGACAGGGGAAATCTCTGGGGCCAACGTCCTGACTTTC.

The chain couples TRBV15 to TRBJ2-3, with TRBD1 matching over 7 bases. The CDR3 spans 17 residues. Germline CDR1 is LNHNV and CDR2 is YYDKDF (reference sequence). With 4 bases clipped from V and 0 bases from J, the junction kept 10 bases outside the gene matches. The CDR3: CATSTGQLYSSTDTQYF. The CDR3 nucleotides are TGTGCCACCAGCACGGGACAGCTCTATTCTAGCACAGATACGCAGTATTTT.

This clone was seen a handful of times. The rearrangement links TRBV2 to TRBJ2-7, with 9 bases fitting TRBD1. From germline, CDR1 is SNHLY and CDR2 FYNNEI. Unmatched junction bases numbered 1, after V lost 7 bases and J lost 3 bases. This CDR3 has 12 residues. The CDR3 region has the DNA TGTGCCAGCAAGGGACAGGGCTACGAGCAGTACTTC. Its protein product is CASKGQGYEQYF.

This clone was picked up one time. The chain couples TRBV28 to TRBJ2-1, with TRBD2 as a possible D gene (6 bases). Deletions cut 6 bases from V and 3 bases from J, with 12 bases between. The CDR3 has 14 residues. Germline V lookup: CDR1 MDHEN, CDR2 SYDVKM. CDR3 sequence: CASRTRDFYNEQFF. The CDR3 DNA is TGTGCCAGCAGGACTAGGGATTTCTACAATGAGCAGTTCTTC.

The chain uses TRBV28 and TRBJ2-1; 7 bases align to TRBD2. The CDR3 covers 13 residues. Germline V lookup: CDR1 MDHEN, CDR2 SYDVKM. The V and J ends lost 4 bases and 5 bases, in that order; junction bases with no gene match: 2. In nucleotides, the CDR3 is TGTGCCAGCAGTTGGGGACTAAACAATGAGCAGTTCTTC. This gives the protein CASSWGLNNEQFF.

The rearrangement joins TRBV10-3 to TRBJ2-6; D is undetermined. Trimming removed 6 bases at V and 2 bases at J, with 5 bases between. This CDR3 has 13 amino acids. Germline values: CDR1 ENHRY, CDR2 SYGVKD. CDR3 in DNA: TGTGCCATCAGCATCCCTGGGGCCAACGTCCTGACTTTC. Protein: CAISIPGANVLTF.